These 8 T cell receptor beta chains came from one sample sequenced in a study of beta chain features in type 1 diabetes. Reverse transcribing all isolated RNA meant expressed TCRB transcripts were sequenced. Sequencing was performed with immunoSEQ multiplex PCR; in TCRdb, only in-frame clones are kept and a portion is missing. The repertoire includes 130,000 to 150,000 clones, about 9.2% of them detected once, and approximately 0.68% sits in the top ten. The sequencing sample was made of central memory CD4+ T cells from blood. The source of these receptors is a man between 18 and 29 years old in good health.

The sample holds a few counts of this clone. The V and J genes are TRBV7-2 and TRBJ1-2; no reliable D call. V was pared by 6 bases and J by 0 bases, with 11 bases between. The CDR3 consists of 14 residues. Germline V CDR1 and CDR2: SGHTA, FQGNSA. CDR3 DNA: TGTGCCAGCAGGCAGGCCCAAACTAACTATGGCTACACCTTC. Protein: CASRQAQTNYGYTF.

The table lists this clone with a few counts. The chain recombines TRBV18 with TRBJ1-5, with no clear D. The germline V gene encodes CDR1 KGHSH and CDR2 LQKENI. This CDR3 contains 14 residues. Trimming took 6 bases from V and 3 from J, leaving 12 bases between them. The CDR3, as DNA: TGTGCCAGCTCGACCGCGAGGGACAATCAGCCCCAGCATTTT. Its protein product is CASSTARDNQPQHF.

This clone was seen a few times. The chain combines TRBV9 with TRBJ1-1; 8 bases fit TRBD1. CDR1 and CDR2 from the germline V gene are SGDLS and YYNGEE. The CDR3 consists of 15 residues. After removal of 0 bases from V and 6 bases from J, the junction contained 7 bases not matched to a gene. The CDR3 DNA reads TGTGCCAGCAGCGTAGTCGACAGGGGTATATCTGAAGCTTTCTTT. Translated: CASSVVDRGISEAFF.

The sample holds a few counts of this clone. The rearrangement uses TRBV30 and TRBJ2-7, with 10 bases lining up with TRBD2. The CDR3 is 16 amino acids. Germline loops: CDR1 GTSNPN, CDR2 SVGIG (reference sequence). Trimming at V came to 5 bases and at J to 4 bases, leaving 14 bases not matched to a gene. The chain's CDR3 is CAWETQPSGGAYEQYF. In nucleotides, the CDR3 is TGTGCCTGGGAGACCCAACCTAGCGGGGGTGCTTACGAGCAGTACTTC.

This clone turned up a few times. V usage is TRBV18 and J usage is TRBJ1-1, with 9 nucleotides matching TRBD1. The germline gives CDR1 KGHSH, CDR2 LQKENI. V lost 5 bases and J lost 5; bases outside the gene matches: 6. The CDR3 covers 14 residues. CDR3 in amino acids: CASSGQGLDTEAFF. The CDR3 DNA reads TGTGCCAGCTCAGGACAGGGGCTGGATACTGAAGCTTTCTTT.

This clone was detected only a few times. The chain links TRBV20-1 to TRBJ2-4; D not certain. V gave up 5 bases and J gave up 10 bases, with 12 bases separating them. The CDR3 contains 11 residues. Germline V gene data show CDR1 as DFQATT and CDR2 as SNEGSKA (reference sequence). The CDR3: CSARVSLIQYF. The CDR3 DNA is TGCAGTGCTCGGGTCAGCCTTATTCAGTACTTC.

This clone was detected only a few times. The V and J genes are TRBV6-6 and TRBJ1-4; the match to TRBD1 covers 8 bases. CDR1 is MNHNY, CDR2 SVGAGI, per germline (reference sequence). CDR3 length: 14 residues. J gave up 2 bases and V 6 bases, and 2 bases lay outside the gene matches. The CDR3: CASRTGDTNEKLFF. CDR3 DNA sequence: TGTGCCAGCAGGACAGGGGACACTAATGAAAAACTGTTTTTT.

This clone was seen only a few times. The rearrangement links TRBV7-2 to TRBJ1-6; D gene unclear. CDR3 size: 14 residues. The germline CDR1 and CDR2 sequences are SGHTA and FQGNSA. The germline V and J ends were trimmed by 4 bases and 9 bases, with 13 bases remaining between them. CDR3 protein: CASSSQDRVSPLHF. The CDR3 nucleotides are TGTGCCAGCAGCTCCCAGGATCGTGTTTCACCCCTCCACTTT.